The entry that follows covers one TCR beta chain sequence. What it binds is unknown. Trimming cost V 0 bases and J 0 bases, with 6 bases left between them. Germline-derived CDR1 and CDR2 are SGHRS and YFSETQ. The CDR3 spans 14 residues. This sample stems from a study of a mutant IDH1 vaccine in newly diagnosed glioma. Looking at the study overall: Pretreatment consisted of radiotherapy, temozolomide, or both, with most receiving both.

Broader study findings: Vaccination induced immune responses in over 85% of patients.

The sample's time point: baseline, week 1 (first vaccination visit). As for treatment: pre-vaccination baseline after standard-of-care therapy. Method: immunoSEQ multiplex PCR; TCRdb's copy keeps in-frame clones and lacks some. The sample lists tens of thousands of clones; around 80% were seen once. The source of this sequence is a man in his thirties or forties with glioma. This material consisted of PBMCs, taken from a glioma patient treated with radiotherapy, temozolomide or both. V usage is TRBV5-1 and J usage is TRBJ2-5, with D unresolved. The CDR3 here is CASSLAHYQETQYF. Here the CDR3 DNA reads TGCGCCAGCAGCTTGGCCCACTACCAAGAGACCCAGTACTTC.